Detailed here is one T cell receptor (beta chain). The CDR3 is 15 amino acids. V trimming: 4 bases; J trimming: 4 bases; junction bases outside the gene matches: 3. Germline CDR1 reads SGHRS; CDR2 reads YFSETQ. The data are from a study of blood T cell repertoires in COVID-19. As for the study in general: Researchers got acute and convalescent COVID-19 samples from the United States, Italy and Spain. PBMCs, B-cell-depleted T cells, or T cells provided the cDNA or gDNA that made up the material.

In the authors' workflow: Estimated nucleated cell counts came from reference gene primer amplification. The protocol was immunoSEQ multiplex PCR, while the TCRdb copy is restricted to in-frame clones and leaves out a portion. V and J calls and clone size follow that table, whereas D and trimming were derived from the DNA. Here the sample spans about 480,000 clones, around 88% being singletons. The receptor comes from a woman aged 25-40 years with acute or convalescent COVID-19. Sequencing was done on a sample of peripheral blood. V usage is TRBV5-1 and J usage is TRBJ2-5, with 14 positions matching TRBD2. The CDR3 DNA is TGCGCCAGCAGCAGGGGGACTAGCGGGGGAGAGACCCAGTACTTC. It yields the protein CASSRGTSGGETQYF.